These 19 T cell receptor beta chains share one sample of origin, sequenced in a study of T cell responses to AZD1222 COVID-19 vaccine (dated by TCRdb to 2020 to 2023). Library method: the immunoSEQ multiplex PCR assay. TCRdb took this table from immuneACCESS and kept in-frame rearrangements with V and J called. Such tables lack part of the clones; where checked against another copy, unresolved V genes explain under half of the gap, and the rest is unexplained. This sample is represented by 160,000 or so clones; 90% of them were singletons. 1.5% to 2% of the sample is taken by the ten largest. The sample's time point label, decoded: baseline before first vaccination. Sequencing was performed on peripheral blood, taken on day 0 of AZD1222 vaccination. The receptors originated from an adult in good health.

CDR3 bases: TGCGCCAGCAGTCCCAGGGTGAGCACCGGGGAGCTGTTTTTT. It encodes CASSPRVSTGELFF. V gene TRBV5-1 combines with J gene TRBJ2-2; D is perhaps TRBD1 (5 bases). V dropped 5 bases and J dropped 4 bases, with 12 bases sitting between them. The CDR3 is 14 residues long. Germline values: CDR1 SGHRS, CDR2 YFSETQ.

The J gene is TRBJ2-6, the V gene TRBV5-4; the match to TRBD2 covers 10 bases. The ends lost 4 bases at V and 0 bases at J; junction bases unmatched: 10. This CDR3 region has 19 residues. The germline gives CDR1 SGHNT, CDR2 YYREEE (reference sequence). The CDR3 here is CASSPWGRTSGSGANVLTF. The CDR3 DNA sequence: TGTGCCAGCAGCCCCTGGGGTAGGACTAGCGGCTCTGGGGCCAACGTCCTGACTTTC.

The chain has TRBV2 and TRBJ1-1; 7 bases line up with TRBD1. Germline CDR1 reads SNHLY; CDR2 reads FYNNEI. The CDR3 loop spans 13 amino acids. With 8 bases clipped from V and 1 base from J, the junction kept 4 bases outside the gene matches. CDR3 residues: CASGQDGNTEAFF. CDR3 nucleotide sequence: TGTGCCAGCGGACAGGACGGGAACACTGAAGCTTTCTTT.

This clone was recorded once. The rearrangement links TRBV9 to TRBJ1-2; possible D gene TRBD1, 5 bases. This CDR3 spans 16 amino acids. Germline CDR1 reads SGDLS; CDR2 reads YYNGEE. V lost 0 bases and J 3 bases, leaving 15 bases between the germline ends. Here the CDR3 DNA reads TGTGCCAGCAGCGTAGACCCAGTTGAGGGGTACTATGGCTACACCTTC. Translation gives CASSVDPVEGYYGYTF.

The chain recombines TRBV14 with TRBJ2-2; 8 bases map to TRBD1. Germline CDR1 and CDR2: SGHDN and FVKESK. J was trimmed by 13 bases and V by 1 base; bases with no gene match: 8. There are 14 residues in the CDR3. In nucleotides, the CDR3 is TGTGCCAGCAGCCAAGGGACAGGGAGAAGTGTGCTGTTTTTT. It encodes CASSQGTGRSVLFF.

The chain uses TRBV6-5 and TRBJ1-2; D gene unclear. The V gene lost 6 bases and the J gene lost 2 bases, with 7 bases spanning the gap. The CDR3 runs to 12 residues. Germline V gene lookup returns CDR1 MNHEY and CDR2 SVGAGI. CDR3 sequence: CASSQENYGYTF. The DNA of the CDR3 is TGTGCCAGCAGCCAGGAGAACTATGGCTACACCTTC.

V is TRBV18 and J is TRBJ2-3; D gene unclear. The CDR3 sequence is 15 residues long. Per the germline V gene, CDR1 is KGHSH and CDR2 is LQKENI. Trimming took 4 bases from V and 0 from J, leaving 11 bases between them. The CDR3 region has the DNA TGTGCCAGCTCACGGATGTCATCTAGCACAGATACGCAGTATTTT. Its protein is CASSRMSSSTDTQYF.

This chain connects TRBV12-3 or TRBV12-4 to TRBJ2-3, with 7 bases aligning to TRBD1. The V gene end was trimmed by 6 bases and the J gene end by 1 base; junction bases not matched to a gene: 1. The CDR3 has 13 amino acids. As DNA, the CDR3 is TGTGCCAGCAGGGGGACAGGCACAGATACGCAGTATTTT. This codes for CASRGTGTDTQYF.

This sequence joins TRBV27 and TRBJ1-1, with 7 bases identical to TRBD1. The V gene end was trimmed by 5 bases and the J gene end by 4 bases; junction bases not matched to a gene: 4. Germline V gene sequence: CDR1 MNHEY, CDR2 SMNVEV (reference sequence). This CDR3 region has 13 residues. CDR3 protein: CASSRDRPTEAFF. CDR3 DNA sequence: TGTGCCAGCAGTCGGGACAGACCCACTGAAGCTTTCTTT.

This clone was counted once. The chain carries TRBV6-2 or TRBV6-3 and TRBJ2-2; 12 nucleotides align to TRBD2. The germline V gene has CDR1 MNHEY and CDR2 SVGEGT. V trimming: 5 bases; J trimming: 4 bases; junction bases outside the gene matches: 5. CDR3 length: 16 amino acids. CDR3 loop: CASSTSGRIFTGELFF. CDR3 nucleotides: TGTGCCAGCAGTACTAGCGGGAGGATTTTCACCGGGGAGCTGTTTTTT.

V is TRBV7-2 and J is TRBJ2-7; D is undetermined. Trimming cost V 4 bases and J 4 bases, with 8 bases left between them. Germline assignment: CDR1 SGHTA and CDR2 FQGNSA. CDR3 length: 12 residues. CDR3: CASSSGLYEQYF. DNA of the CDR3: TGTGCCAGCAGCTCCGGGCTTTACGAGCAGTACTTC.

The CDR3: CSASSGTAYYEQYF. The CDR3 nucleotides are TGCAGTGCTAGTTCCGGGACAGCCTACTACGAGCAGTACTTC. This rearrangement joins TRBV20-1 to TRBJ2-7, with 7 positions matching TRBD1. Germline trimming cut 3 bases from V and 3 bases from J; bases unmatched to any gene: 8. The length of the CDR3 is 14 residues. The germline V gene has CDR1 DFQATT and CDR2 SNEGSKA (reference sequence).

This chain links TRBV7-8 with TRBJ2-3, with a weak D call TRBD1 (6 bases). CDR1 and CDR2 from the germline V gene are SGHVS and FQNEAQ. V dropped 4 bases and J dropped 1 base, with 15 bases sitting between them. The CDR3 is 16 residues long. The CDR3 spells CASSSSPGVGTDTQYF. The CDR3 DNA is TGTGCCAGCAGCTCAAGCCCAGGGGTTGGCACAGATACGCAGTATTTT.

This chain connects TRBV7-2 to TRBJ1-4; D not resolved. The germline V gene has CDR1 SGHTA and CDR2 FQGNSA. Trimming took 3 bases from V and 7 from J, leaving 9 bases between them. The length of the CDR3 is 13 residues. The CDR3 region has the DNA TGTGCCAGCAGCTTGTTGAACCTTGAAAAACTGTTTTTT. This codes for CASSLLNLEKLFF.

J is TRBJ2-1 and V is TRBV29-1; D possibly uses TRBD1 or TRBD2 (6 bases each). Trimming shortened V by 8 bases and J by 4 bases, and 21 bases separated the two germline ends. This CDR3 region has 15 residues. Germline V CDR1 and CDR2: SQVTM, ANQGSEA. The chain's CDR3 is CSLRVNREEYNEQFF. CDR3 DNA sequence: TGCAGCTTGCGGGTAAACAGGGAGGAATACAATGAGCAGTTCTTC.

The chain uses TRBV5-1 and TRBJ1-4; no reliable D call. CDR3 size: 15 residues. The ends were cut back, 1 base at V and 6 bases at J, with 13 bases in the middle. Germline V CDR1 and CDR2: SGHRS, YFSETQ. The chain's CDR3 is CASSLLGLEDEKLFF. The CDR3 DNA follows: TGCGCCAGCAGCTTGTTAGGACTCGAGGATGAAAAACTGTTTTTT.

About this clone: Other DNA variants within this sample encode the same CDR3. This sequence joins TRBV28 and TRBJ1-2; 7 bases match TRBD1. This CDR3 has 14 residues. The ends lost 6 bases at V and 2 bases at J; junction bases unmatched: 6. Looked up from germline, CDR1 is MDHEN and CDR2 is SYDVKM. CDR3 in DNA: TGTGCCAGCAGCCCCGGGACAGCGAACTATGGCTACACCTTC. Protein sequence: CASSPGTANYGYTF.

The chain combines TRBV10-3 with TRBJ1-1, with TRBD1 matching over 7 bases. Germline V lookup: CDR1 ENHRY, CDR2 SYGVKD. This CDR3 is 16 amino acids long. After removal of 5 bases from V and 4 bases from J, the junction contained 13 bases not matched to a gene. CDR3 coding DNA: TGTGCCATCAGTTCTTCAGGGGGAGGTTTGGGCACTGAAGCTTTCTTT. Protein sequence: CAISSSGGGLGTEAFF.

The chain carries TRBV24-1 and TRBJ1-2, with 7 bases matching TRBD1. This CDR3 is 15 amino acids long. Losses at the gene ends were 4 bases for V and 4 bases for J; bases not matched to a gene: 8. Per the germline V gene, CDR1 is KGHDR and CDR2 is SFDVKD. DNA for the CDR3: TGTGCCACCAGTGACCAAACAGGGGACGGCTATGGCTACACCTTC. Translating gives CATSDQTGDGYGYTF.